Listed below are T cell receptor beta chains from one sample, sequenced in a study of cytomegalovirus exposure and HLA in healthy donors. Here immunoSEQ multiplex PCR was the method, and the copy in TCRdb shows in-frame clones only, minus some. The table has approximately 130,000 clones, around 73% seen once. Material: PBMCs. All receptors come from a man aged 50 to 59 in good health and CMV-seronegative. CDR3s include the opening cysteine and the closing phenylalanine or tryptophan. The D gene is left open where the match is weak. Not all rows give a size; the values are once, few, many and, for expanded clones, a class.

size,J,D,V,DNA,CDR3
NA,TRBJ2-7,NA,TRBV4-3,TGCGCCAGCAGCCAAGATACACAAAGGGGAGAGCAGTACTTC,CASSQDTQRGEQYF
NA,TRBJ2-7,TRBD2,TRBV6-1,TGTGCCAGCAGTAGGACTAGCGGGGCCTACGAGCAGTACTTC,CASSRTSGAYEQYF
NA,TRBJ1-6,TRBD1,TRBV30,TGTGCCTGGATGGCGTCTAGACAGGGGAATTCACCCCTCCACTTT,CAWMASRQGNSPLHF
once,TRBJ1-4,TRBD1,TRBV2,TGTGCCAGCAGTGAATACAGGGGGCAAGAAAAACTGTTTTTT,CASSEYRGQEKLFF
NA,TRBJ1-1,NA,TRBV5-8,TGTGCCAGCAGCCTCGGAGGGGAGGGCACTGAAGCTTTCTTT,CASSLGGEGTEAFF
NA,TRBJ1-2,NA,TRBV7-9,TGTGCCAGCAGATCACAGGATGGCTACACCTTC,CASRSQDGYTF
NA,TRBJ2-5,NA,TRBV7-8,TGTGCCAGCAGGCACACAGGGTCGGGGGGAGAGACCCAGTACTTC,CASRHTGSGGETQYF
NA,TRBJ2-5,TRBD1,TRBV6-1,TGTGCCAGCGATTGGACAGGGGAAGAGACCCAGTACTTC,CASDWTGEETQYF
once,TRBJ2-3,NA,TRBV6-5,TGTGCCAGCTCGCAGGGTGGAGATACGCAGTATTTT,CASSQGGDTQYF
once,TRBJ2-5,TRBD2,TRBV13,TGTGCCAGCAGCTTAAGGACTAGCGGGAGGACCGCAGGGACCCAGTACTTC,CASSLRTSGRTAGTQYF
NA,TRBJ1-2,NA,TRBV9,TGTGCCAGCAGCGCTCTAGATCGGAGTGGCTACACCTTC,CASSALDRSGYTF
NA,TRBJ2-2,TRBD2,TRBV6-1,TGTGCCAGCAGTGAGGGACTAGCGGGAGGCCCCTCCGGGGAGCTGTTTTTT,CASSEGLAGGPSGELFF
NA,TRBJ1-5,NA,TRBV7-8,TGTGCCAGCAGCTTCGACAGTATCAATCAGCCCCAGCATTTT,CASSFDSINQPQHF
NA,TRBJ2-1,NA,TRBV7-9,TGTGCCAGCAGCTTAGGGGGGGGCGGGAGAAGGCAGTTCTTC,CASSLGGGGRRQFF
NA,TRBJ1-5,NA,TRBV9,TGTGCCAGCAGCTACTCCGGCGGGGCGGAGGGGCAGCCCCAGCATTTT,CASSYSGGAEGQPQHF
NA,TRBJ2-7,NA,TRBV2,TGTGCCAGCAGTGTACTAGCTTACGAGCAGTACTTC,CASSVLAYEQYF
once,TRBJ1-5,NA,TRBV15,TGTGCCACCAGCAGAGATCCAACCCCCGGGGAGCCCCAGCATTTT,CATSRDPTPGEPQHF
once,TRBJ2-7,TRBD2,TRBV14,TGTGCCAGCAGCTTCGGACTAGCGGGAGCTAAAGAGCAGTACTTC,CASSFGLAGAKEQYF
NA,TRBJ2-2,NA,TRBV11-2,TGTGCCAGCAGCTTTAGGTTCCAGGATGGTCCCGGGGAGCTGTTTTTT,CASSFRFQDGPGELFF
few,TRBJ2-6,TRBD1,TRBV30,TGTGCCTGGTACAGGGGAAGAGCCAGCTCTGGGGCCAACGTCCTGACTTTC,CAWYRGRASSGANVLTF
once,TRBJ2-3,NA,TRBV5-1,TGCGCCAGCAGCTTGACCCGGACAACTACCGGAACAGATACGCAGTATTTT,CASSLTRTTTGTDTQYF
few,TRBJ1-5,NA,TRBV2,TGTGCCAGCAGTGAATTTGGGTGGACGGAGGCCGGGCAGCCCCAGCATTTT,CASSEFGWTEAGQPQHF
NA,TRBJ2-3,TRBD1,TRBV5-1,TGCGCCAGCAGCTTGAACAGGGGGGCTAGAGATACGCAGTATTTT,CASSLNRGARDTQYF
NA,TRBJ2-2,NA,TRBV28,TGTGCCAGCAGTTTGGGTTGGAGAGGCACCGGGGAGCTGTTTTTT,CASSLGWRGTGELFF
NA,TRBJ1-1,NA,TRBV30,TGTGCCTGGAAACAGACAGGGAACACTGAAGCTTTCTTT,CAWKQTGNTEAFF
NA,TRBJ1-2,TRBD1,TRBV19,TGTGCCAGTAGGAGCCGCGGGACAGGGTTCTTTGGCTACACCTTC,CASRSRGTGFFGYTF
once,TRBJ2-7,TRBD2,TRBV6-1,TGTGCCAGCAGTGGAGGGACTAGCGGGAGCTCCTACGAGCAGTACTTC,CASSGGTSGSSYEQYF